The next 17 T cell receptor beta chains were all read from a single sample in a study of shared clonotypes between healthy human individuals. TCRdb keeps only in-frame clones here, not all; method: immunoSEQ multiplex PCR. Among 2 million or so clones listed, about 95% were seen once. Only CD45RO-negative cells positively selected for CCR7 counted as naive CD8 cells, so terminally differentiated effector memory CD45RA+ cells were excluded. Sequencing was done on a sample of naive CD8+ T cells sorted from blood. These receptors were taken from a man aged 18 to 29 in good health.

This clone was detected a few times. The rearrangement links TRBV6-1 to TRBJ2-5, with 13 bases fitting TRBD2. From germline, CDR1 is MNHNS and CDR2 SASEGT. V lost 1 base and J lost 1; bases outside the gene matches: 0. This CDR3 comprises 16 residues. CDR3 in DNA: TGTGCCAGCAGTGAAGGGACTAGCGGGGGCCAAGAGACCCAGTACTTC. Its translation is CASSEGTSGGQETQYF.

Points on this clone: The same CDR3 also results from other DNA sequences found in this sample. This rearrangement joins TRBV27 to TRBJ2-7, with D unclear. The CDR3 runs 13 residues. V was pared by 3 bases and J by 2 bases, with 8 bases between. The V gene's germline CDR1 is MNHEY and CDR2 SMNVEV (reference sequence). In nucleotides, the CDR3 is TGTGCCAGCAGTTTGGCACCGACCTACGAGCAGTACTTC. It encodes CASSLAPTYEQYF.

A word on this clone: One end of the junction fails to match germline, which may point to a read error. The CDR3 reads CASTLPLERLAGMDEQFF. DNA of the CDR3: TGTGCCAGCACCTTACCCCTTGAGCGACTAGCGGGAATGGATGAGCAGTTCTTC. The chain carries TRBV7-9 and TRBJ2-1; TRBD2 agrees at 11 bases. The CDR3 extends over 18 amino acids. CDR1 and CDR2 from the germline V gene are SEHNR and FQNEAQ (reference sequence).

The chain employs TRBV19 and TRBJ1-1, with D unclear. V was trimmed by 10 bases and J by 4 bases, leaving 16 bases between them. There are 13 residues in the CDR3. Germline CDR1 is LNHDA and CDR2 is SQIVND (reference sequence). CDR3 sequence (DNA): TGTGCCACAAAGTACCAGGAGGGCACTGAAGCTTTCTTT. It translates to CATKYQEGTEAFF.

The V gene is TRBV6-5, the J gene TRBJ1-2; D is unresolved. Germline V lookup: CDR1 MNHEY, CDR2 SVGAGI. This CDR3 contains 13 residues. The V end lost 5 bases, the J end lost 7 bases, and 14 bases lay between the germline ends. The CDR3 region is CASSPFGEGGYTF. The DNA of the CDR3 is TGTGCCAGCAGTCCCTTTGGGGAGGGTGGCTACACCTTC.

In this sample, this clone turned up once. The J gene is TRBJ1-3, the V gene TRBV7-2, with TRBD1 identical over 7 bases. The CDR3 consists of 15 residues. Germline lookup yields CDR1 SGHTA and CDR2 FQGNSA. V was pared by 6 bases and J by 4 bases, with 9 bases of the junction left unmatched. CDR3 bases: TGTGCCAGCAGTCGCCGCAGGGACAGCGGAAACACCATATATTTT. It is translated as CASSRRRDSGNTIYF. Based on the CDR3 plus reference TRBV7-2 and TRBJ1-3, the full variable domain is GAGVSQSPSNKVTEKGKDVELRCDPISGHTALYWYRQSLGQGLEFLIYFQGNSAPDKSGLPSDRFSAERTGGSVSTLTIQRTQQEDSAVYLCASSRRRDSGNTIYFGEGSWLTVV.

The chain carries TRBV28 and TRBJ2-1, with D hard to call. The CDR3 has 15 amino acids. V dropped 7 bases and J dropped 0 bases, with 13 bases sitting between them. The V gene's germline CDR1 is MDHEN and CDR2 SYDVKM. This chain's CDR3 is CASMMGISSYNEQFF. The CDR3 nucleotides are TGTGCCAGCATGATGGGTATAAGCTCCTACAATGAGCAGTTCTTC.

This sequence joins TRBV13 and TRBJ1-6, with a tentative D call TRBD1 (6 bases). CDR1 is PRHDT and CDR2 is FYEKMQ in the germline V gene (reference sequence). V was clipped by 5 bases and J by 7 bases, with 12 bases between them. The CDR3 contains 14 residues. The CDR3 nucleotides read TGTGCCAGCAGCGAACAGGGATTGAATTCACCCCTCCACTTT. Encoded protein: CASSEQGLNSPLHF. The full variable domain, with the rest looked up from reference TRBV13 and TRBJ1-6, is AAGVIQSPRHLIKEKRETATLKCYPIPRHDTVYWYQQGPGQDPQFLISFYEKMQSDKGSIPDRFSAQQFSDYHSELNMSSLELGDSALYFCASSEQGLNSPLHFGNGTRLTVT.

The chain joins TRBV4-2 to TRBJ1-6; TRBD1 is a possible D gene (5 bases). Trimming stripped 4 bases from V and 8 bases from J, with 15 bases between. The CDR3 has 15 residues. The germline V gene encodes CDR1 LGHNA and CDR2 YNFKEQ. The CDR3 is CASSLRDSLDSPLHF. For the CDR3, the DNA is TGTGCCAGCAGCCTTCGGGACTCTTTGGATTCACCCCTCCACTTT.

This chain uses TRBV6-1 with TRBJ2-5; no reliable D call. The CDR3 is made up of 13 amino acids. With 7 bases removed from V and 1 base from J, the gap between germline ends came to 10 bases. The germline gives CDR1 MNHNS, CDR2 SASEGT. The DNA for the CDR3 is TGTGCCAGCACTTCGCGGACCCAAGAGACCCAGTACTTC. Amino acids: CASTSRTQETQYF.

The J gene is TRBJ2-3, the V gene TRBV6-5, with D possibly being TRBD2 (6 bases). Germline-derived CDR1 and CDR2 are MNHEY and SVGAGI. Trimming removed 2 bases from V and 4 bases from J, with 16 bases in between. CDR3 length: 16 amino acids. The CDR3: CASSYLARHPPDTQYF. In DNA, the CDR3 is TGTGCCAGCAGTTACCTAGCGCGACACCCCCCAGATACGCAGTATTTT.

V is TRBV4-1 and J is TRBJ2-3; 8 nucleotides match TRBD2. Per the germline V gene, CDR1 is MGHRA and CDR2 is YSYEKL. V trimming: 0 bases; J trimming: 2 bases; junction bases outside the gene matches: 4. This CDR3 region has 16 residues. The CDR3 region has the DNA TGCGCCAGCAGCCAAGAGGGTAGCGGGGACACAGATACGCAGTATTTT. Translated: CASSQEGSGDTDTQYF.

The CDR3 sequence: CASSLRRQADRNTGELFF. The CDR3 nucleotides are TGTGCCAGCAGCCTTCGAAGACAGGCGGACAGGAACACCGGGGAGCTGTTTTTT. The V call is TRBV9, the J call TRBJ2-2; a weak D match, TRBD1 (6 bases). V was shortened by 4 bases and J by 1 base, with 20 bases between the two germline ends. This CDR3 is 18 amino acids long. The germline CDR1 and CDR2 sequences are SGDLS and YYNGEE.

The rearrangement links TRBV19 to TRBJ1-1; D gene uncertain. From germline, CDR1 is LNHDA and CDR2 SQIVND (reference sequence). The CDR3 has 16 residues. With 6 bases removed from V and 1 base from J, the gap between germline ends came to 18 bases. In DNA form, the CDR3 reads TGTGCCAGTAGAGGACTCCCACCCAGTTGGAACACTGAAGCTTTCTTT. Its protein is CASRGLPPSWNTEAFF.

J is TRBJ2-7 and V is TRBV27; TRBD2 agrees at 9 bases. CDR1 and CDR2 (germline): MNHEY, SMNVEV (reference sequence). Germline trimming cut 4 bases from V and 0 bases from J; bases unmatched to any gene: 7. The CDR3 spans 16 residues. The CDR3 DNA reads as TGTGCCAGCAGTTCCCGACTAGCGGATAACTCCTACGAGCAGTACTTC. Protein sequence: CASSSRLADNSYEQYF.

The V call is TRBV29-1, the J call TRBJ2-1; D gene uncertain. Trimming removed 4 bases from V and 7 bases from J, with 8 bases in between. The germline gives CDR1 SQVTM, CDR2 ANQGSEA. The CDR3 loop spans 11 amino acids. CDR3 sequence (DNA): TGCAGCGTTGCTATCGGGAATGAGCAGTTCTTC. It encodes CSVAIGNEQFF.

V gene TRBV28 combines with J gene TRBJ2-3; no reliable D call. The germline V and J ends were trimmed by 6 bases and 0 bases, with 13 bases remaining between them. The germline V gene has CDR1 MDHEN and CDR2 SYDVKM. CDR3 length: 15 residues. The CDR3 DNA reads as TGTGCCAGCAGGTCACGGACGATAAGCACAGATACGCAGTATTTT. Encoded protein: CASRSRTISTDTQYF.